This T cell receptor beta chain emerged from a study of OX40 agonist ivuxolimab in advanced cancers. CDR1 is ENHRY and CDR2 is SYGVKD in the germline V gene. Trimming stripped 10 bases from V and 5 bases from J, with 11 bases between. This CDR3 has 11 amino acids. Profiled with immunoSEQ multiplex PCR; TCRdb holds only in-frame clones, not every one. Of more than 15,000 clones listed, about three quarters are singletons. The sequenced sample was CD4+ or CD8+ T cells sorted from blood, obtained in a trial of the OX40 agonist ivuxolimab. This chain links TRBV10-3 with TRBJ1-2; D call uncertain. The receptor was isolated from an adult with an advanced solid tumor such as melanoma, head and neck, liver or kidney cancer. CDR3 region: CATMTDYGYTF. In DNA, the CDR3 is TGTGCCACTATGACTGATTATGGCTACACCTTC.